The next 11 T cell receptor beta chains were all read from a single sample in a study of blood T cell repertoires in COVID-19. Clones were read by immunoSEQ multiplex PCR, and TCRdb kept only the in-frame ones, dropping some. The table lists 300,000 to 400,000 clones, around nine tenths of them singletons. Material: peripheral blood. All receptors come from a woman in her forties or fifties with active or convalescent COVID-19.

CDR3 amino acids: CAWTDFLQGEATEAFF. DNA for the CDR3: TGTGCCTGGACTGATTTTTTACAGGGGGAGGCCACTGAAGCTTTCTTT. The chain combines TRBV30 with TRBJ1-1; 8 nucleotides align to TRBD1. J gave up 4 bases and V 4 bases, and 14 bases lay outside the gene matches. This CDR3 region has 16 residues. The V gene's germline CDR1 is GTSNPN and CDR2 SVGIG (reference sequence). Filled out from reference TRBV30 and TRBJ1-1, the complete variable domain reads SQTIHQWPATLVQPVGSPLSLECTVEGTSNPNLYWYRQAAGRGLQLLFYSVGIGQISSEVPQNLSASRPQDRQFILSSKKLLLSDSGFYLCAWTDFLQGEATEAFFGQGTRLTVV.

This chain links TRBV29-1 with TRBJ1-2, with unresolved D. Deletions cut 6 bases from V and 3 bases from J, with 8 bases between. The CDR3 loop spans 11 amino acids. Looked up from germline, CDR1 is SQVTM and CDR2 is ANQGSEA. The CDR3 loop is CSVVYYYGYTF. For the CDR3, the DNA is TGCAGCGTAGTCTATTACTATGGCTACACCTTC.

J is TRBJ2-1 and V is TRBV4-3, with 10 nucleotides matching TRBD2. Trimming took 0 bases from V and 0 from J; bases not matched to a gene: 11. This CDR3 region has 20 residues. Germline CDR1 and CDR2: LGHNA and YSLEER. Here the CDR3 reads CASSQDLGTSVLSSYNEQFF. The CDR3 nucleotides are TGCGCCAGCAGCCAAGATCTGGGGACTAGCGTCCTAAGCTCCTACAATGAGCAGTTCTTC.

This sequence joins TRBV7-9 and TRBJ2-7; 13 bases are a match to TRBD2. This CDR3 spans 15 amino acids. Germline CDR1 SEHNR, CDR2 FQNEAQ (reference sequence). V trimming: 5 bases; J trimming: 6 bases; junction bases outside the gene matches: 7. The CDR3 reads CASSPPGLAGREQYF. The CDR3 nucleotides read TGTGCCAGCAGCCCACCGGGACTAGCGGGACGCGAGCAGTACTTC.

The chain employs TRBV3-1 (or the pseudogene TRBV3-2) and TRBJ1-4; D is ambiguous. Germline V CDR1 and CDR2: LGHDT, YNNKEL (reference sequence). The CDR3 spans 15 residues. The V end was cut by 4 bases, the J end by 5 bases, with 14 bases between. CDR3 amino acids: CASSRRSGSNEKLFF. The CDR3 bases are TGTGCCAGCAGCCGAAGATCGGGATCCAATGAAAAACTGTTTTTT.

The J gene is TRBJ2-2, the V gene TRBV9, with a possible D match to TRBD1 (6 bases). The CDR3 is made up of 16 amino acids. Germline CDR1 reads SGDLS; CDR2 reads YYNGEE. V gave up 4 bases and J gave up 1 base, with 14 bases separating them. CDR3 nucleotides: TGTGCCAGCAGCCCCACGGGACACTTGAACACCGGGGAGCTGTTTTTT. Its protein is CASSPTGHLNTGELFF.

The chain links TRBV28 to TRBJ1-1; 10 bases agree with TRBD1. This CDR3 comprises 12 residues. Per germline, CDR1 MDHEN and CDR2 SYDVKM. Trimming cost V 6 bases and J 9 bases; bases outside gene matches: 4. CDR3 in DNA: TGTGCCAGCAGCAGGGACAGGGGAAAAGCTTTCTTT. Residues: CASSRDRGKAFF. Variable domain in full (rest from reference TRBV28 and TRBJ1-1): DVKVTQSSRYLVKRTGEKVFLECVQDMDHENMFWYRQDPGLGLRLIYFSYDVKMKEKGDIPEGYSVSREKKERFSLILESASTNQTSMYLCASSRDRGKAFFGQGTRLTVV.

The chain employs TRBV6-2 or TRBV6-3 and TRBJ1-2; a possible D gene is TRBD1 (6 bases). The CDR3 runs 17 residues. V was shortened by 6 bases and J by 0 bases, with 20 bases between the two germline ends. CDR1 and CDR2 from the germline V gene are MNHEY and SVGEGT. The CDR3 loop reads CASSPRGGIRANYGYTF. The CDR3 DNA reads TGTGCCAGCAGCCCCCGGGGGGGCATCAGAGCTAACTATGGCTACACCTTC.

The rearrangement joins TRBV2 to TRBJ1-6, with D possibly TRBD1 on 5 matching bases. V gave up 7 bases and J gave up 5 bases, with 9 bases separating them. Germline CDR1 reads SNHLY; CDR2 reads FYNNEI. The CDR3 runs 13 residues. The CDR3 DNA follows: TGTGCCAGCAATAACAGGAATAATTCACCCCTCCACTTT. Amino acid sequence: CASNNRNNSPLHF.

The chain employs TRBV7-9 and TRBJ1-1; 7 nucleotides agree with TRBD1. Germline CDR1 is SEHNR and CDR2 is FQNEAQ (reference sequence). The CDR3 length is 15 residues. V shed 5 bases, J shed 0 bases, and the junction held 6 bases outside the gene matches. The CDR3 reads CASSQYGTVNTEAFF. DNA of the CDR3: TGTGCCAGCAGCCAATACGGGACAGTGAACACTGAAGCTTTCTTT.

The V gene is TRBV19, the J gene TRBJ1-2; 7 nucleotides line up with TRBD1. Trimming cost V 9 bases and J 0 bases; bases outside gene matches: 10. The V gene's germline CDR1 is LNHDA and CDR2 SQIVND (reference sequence). The CDR3 has 15 residues. The chain's CDR3 is CARAGQFRANYGYTF. DNA for the CDR3: TGTGCCAGGGCGGGACAGTTCCGAGCTAACTATGGCTACACCTTC.